Below, 25 T cell receptor beta chains from the same sample are listed, as sequenced in a study of OX40 agonist ivuxolimab in advanced cancers. Sequencing used immunoSEQ multiplex PCR; TCRdb keeps in-frame clones, though not all of them. The sample has fewer than 130,000 clones, roughly 90% seen once; the top ten hold less than 0.35%. The sample was CD4+ or CD8+ T cells sorted from blood, taken in a trial of the OX40 agonist ivuxolimab. These receptors all come from an adult with an advanced solid tumor such as melanoma, head and neck, liver or kidney cancer.

The CDR3: CASSQQGTNEKLFF. Here the CDR3 DNA reads TGTGCCAGCAGCCAACAGGGGACTAATGAAAAACTGTTTTTT. The chain links TRBV11-3 to TRBJ1-4; TRBD1 aligns across 7 bases. Trimming removed 5 bases from V and 2 bases from J; junction bases left unmatched: 2. CDR1 SGHNT and CDR2 YENEEA come from the germline V gene. The CDR3 extends over 14 amino acids.

This clone has a single count. The chain recombines TRBV18 with TRBJ1-1; TRBD1 agrees at 11 bases. The germline V gene has CDR1 KGHSH and CDR2 LQKENI. V was pared by 8 bases and J by 4 bases, with 9 bases of the junction left unmatched. The CDR3 is 15 amino acids. The CDR3 is CASNTGQGASTEAFF. In DNA, the CDR3 is TGTGCCAGCAACACAGGACAGGGGGCGAGCACTGAAGCTTTCTTT.

The rearrangement links TRBV6-5 to TRBJ1-2, with a possible D match to TRBD1 (5 bases). The germline gives CDR1 MNHEY, CDR2 SVGAGI. The CDR3 is 15 residues long. The V end lost 7 bases, the J end lost 4 bases, and 19 bases lay between the germline ends. Written as DNA, the CDR3 is TGTGCCAGCATTCCCCGCCGGGGCAGCTTCTATGGCTACACCTTC. Translated, it gives CASIPRRGSFYGYTF.

The chain couples TRBV18 to TRBJ2-6; D may match TRBD1 or TRBD2 (6 bases each). CDR1 KGHSH and CDR2 LQKENI come from the germline V gene. V was clipped by 2 bases and J by 0 bases, with 11 bases between them. This CDR3 region has 17 residues. CDR3 residues: CASSPTGAGSGANVLTF. CDR3 sequence (DNA): TGTGCCAGCTCACCAACGGGGGCAGGCTCTGGGGCCAACGTCCTGACTTTC.

The chain employs TRBV6-6 and TRBJ2-7, with TRBD1 matching over 8 bases. Losses at the gene ends were 3 bases for V and 2 bases for J; bases not matched to a gene: 6. The CDR3 length is 15 residues. Per the germline V gene, CDR1 is MNHNY and CDR2 is SVGAGI (reference sequence). In DNA, the CDR3 is TGTGCCAGCAGTTATTCCGGGACAGGTACCTACGAGCAGTACTTC. As protein: CASSYSGTGTYEQYF.

The chain links TRBV28 to TRBJ2-1, with 9 bases matching TRBD2. J lost 7 bases, V lost 6 bases, and 13 bases had no gene match. Looked up from germline, CDR1 is MDHEN and CDR2 is SYDVKM. The CDR3 totals 16 residues. DNA of the CDR3: TGTGCCAGCAGCCCAAATAGCGGGAGCTTTGGTAATGAGCAGTTCTTC. Translation: CASSPNSGSFGNEQFF.

A single count supports this clone. The chain is built from TRBV5-6 and TRBJ2-3; D call uncertain. The germline V gene encodes CDR1 SGHDT and CDR2 YYEEEE. The CDR3 runs to 17 residues. V was clipped by 0 bases and J by 5 bases, with 19 bases between them. The CDR3 coding sequence is TGTGCCAGCAGCTTGGTTGGGATTCGAGATGGTCTAGATACGCAGTATTTT. Translated, it gives CASSLVGIRDGLDTQYF.

As regards this clone: Sequence at one end of the junction differs from germline and may be a read error. V gene TRBV7-7 combines with J gene TRBJ2-1; D is possibly TRBD2 (6 bases). From germline, CDR1 is SSHAT and CDR2 FNYEAQ (reference sequence). The CDR3 has 15 amino acids. The CDR3 spells CASSSLAELNNEQFF. CDR3 nucleotide sequence: TGTGCTAGCAGCTCTTTAGCGGAGTTGAACAATGAGCAGTTCTTC.

V gene TRBV7-2 combines with J gene TRBJ2-7; no reliable D call. This CDR3 has 12 amino acids. Trimming cost V 5 bases and J 6 bases, with 11 bases left between them. Germline-derived CDR1 and CDR2 are SGHTA and FQGNSA. CDR3 DNA: TGTGCCAGCAGCCCAAGTTCTTCCGAGCAGTACTTC. Amino acid sequence: CASSPSSSEQYF. The variable domain in full, with the rest retrieved from reference TRBV7-2 and TRBJ2-7, is GAGVSQSPSNKVTEKGKDVELRCDPISGHTALYWYRQSLGQGLEFLIYFQGNSAPDKSGLPSDRFSAERTGGSVSTLTIQRTQQEDSAVYLCASSPSSSEQYFGPGTRLTVT.

This chain connects TRBV6-5 to TRBJ1-5, with D unclear. The CDR3 contains 15 residues. Trimming removed 0 bases at V and 8 bases at J, with 14 bases between. In germline, CDR1 is MNHEY, CDR2 SVGAGI. The DNA for the CDR3 is TGTGCCAGCAGTTACTCCTTGGGTGGTAGAGAGCCCCAGCATTTT. Protein sequence: CASSYSLGGREPQHF.

The V gene is TRBV7-2, the J gene TRBJ1-2; 9 bases are a match to TRBD1. CDR1 SGHTA and CDR2 FQGNSA come from the germline V gene. CDR3 length: 13 residues. V shed 6 bases and J 6 bases; nucleotides not matched to a gene: 5. The CDR3 reads CASSTTGGHGYTF. DNA of the CDR3: TGTGCCAGCAGTACTACAGGGGGCCATGGCTACACCTTC.

The V call is TRBV19, the J call TRBJ1-1; no reliable D call. Trimming removed 8 bases from V and 0 bases from J, with 10 bases in between. The CDR3 sequence is 13 residues long. CDR1 is LNHDA, CDR2 SQIVND, per germline (reference sequence). This CDR3 reads CASSPTVNTEAFF. The CDR3 nucleotides are TGTGCCAGTTCCCCGACGGTGAACACTGAAGCTTTCTTT.

This sequence joins TRBV13 and TRBJ1-3; D not certain. Germline V gene data show CDR1 as PRHDT and CDR2 as FYEKMQ (reference sequence). V was pared by 5 bases and J by 4 bases, with 12 bases between. The CDR3 extends over 14 amino acids. Written as DNA, the CDR3 is TGTGCCAGCAGCCTAGACCTAGTGGGAAACACCATATATTTT. Translating it yields CASSLDLVGNTIYF.

The chain links TRBV5-4 to TRBJ1-3; 7 positions match TRBD1. Germline V gives CDR1 SGHNT, CDR2 YYREEE (reference sequence). The CDR3 covers 15 residues. V gave up 4 bases and J gave up 4 bases; unmatched junction bases: 8. CDR3 sequence: CASSPAGDSGNTIYF. In nucleotides, the CDR3 is TGTGCCAGCAGCCCGGCTGGGGACAGCGGAAACACCATATATTTT.

The chain combines TRBV5-8 with TRBJ1-4, with TRBD1 matching 10 bases. V shed 4 bases and J 5 bases; nucleotides not matched to a gene: 8. Looked up from germline, CDR1 is SGHTS and CDR2 is YDEGEE. CDR3 size: 16 residues. The CDR3 is CASSRGQGIRNEKLFF. CDR3 in DNA: TGTGCCAGCAGCCGGGGACAGGGGATCCGAAATGAAAAACTGTTTTTT.

This clone appeared once. This sequence joins TRBV2 and TRBJ2-1; no definite D call. With 6 bases removed from V and 0 bases from J, the gap between germline ends came to 12 bases. Germline CDR1 and CDR2: SNHLY and FYNNEI. The CDR3 loop spans 15 amino acids. CDR3 region: CASSEEYPSYNEQFF. The CDR3 region has the DNA TGTGCCAGCAGCGAGGAGTACCCCTCCTACAATGAGCAGTTCTTC.

This chain joins TRBV5-1 and TRBJ1-2; D remains ambiguous. Germline V lookup: CDR1 SGHRS, CDR2 YFSETQ. The V gene lost 4 bases and the J gene lost 3 bases, with 10 bases spanning the gap. The CDR3 consists of 13 residues. In DNA form, the CDR3 reads TGCGCCAGCAGCATGGACGGAGACTATGGCTACACCTTC. Protein sequence: CASSMDGDYGYTF.

CDR3 sequence (DNA): TGCGCCAGCACCAACGGACTAGCAGCCTACAATGAGCAGTTCTTC. Encoded protein: CASTNGLAAYNEQFF. V gene TRBV5-1 combines with J gene TRBJ2-1, with TRBD2 matching over 8 bases. The length of the CDR3 is 15 residues. In germline, CDR1 is SGHRS, CDR2 YFSETQ. With V trimmed by 6 bases and J by 2 bases, 7 bases remained unmatched. Looking up the rest from reference TRBV5-1 and TRBJ2-1 gives the full variable domain: KAGVTQTPRYLIKTRGQQVTLSCSPISGHRSVSWYQQTPGQGLQFLFEYFSETQRNKGNFPGRFSGRQFSNSRSEMNVSTLELGDSALYLCASTNGLAAYNEQFFGPGTRLTVL.

The table lists this clone with a few counts. This chain uses TRBV28 with TRBJ1-5, with no clear D. The CDR3 loop spans 16 amino acids. The V gene's germline CDR1 is MDHEN and CDR2 SYDVKM. The V gene lost 7 bases and the J gene lost 0 bases, with 16 bases spanning the gap. In nucleotides, the CDR3 is TGTGCCAGCAACCTAAGAAGTTTCTATAGCAATCAGCCCCAGCATTTT. It yields the protein CASNLRSFYSNQPQHF.

The chain combines TRBV11-2 with TRBJ2-3, with 10 bases identical to TRBD2. This CDR3 is 16 amino acids long. J gave up 4 bases and V 5 bases, and 9 bases lay outside the gene matches. The V gene's germline CDR1 is SGHAT and CDR2 FQNNGV. This CDR3 reads CASSETLAGGPDTQYF. CDR3 sequence (DNA): TGTGCCAGCAGCGAGACATTAGCGGGGGGTCCAGATACGCAGTATTTT.

J is TRBJ2-7 and V is TRBV5-1; D may be TRBD1 or TRBD2 (5 bases each). Germline values: CDR1 SGHRS, CDR2 YFSETQ. V shed 4 bases and J shed 6 bases, with 14 bases lying between them. The CDR3 loop spans 13 amino acids. The DNA of the CDR3 is TGCGCCAGCAGCCGGGACCCTTCGACCGAGCAGTACTTC. This encodes CASSRDPSTEQYF. The full variable domain, completed using reference TRBV5-1 and TRBJ2-7, is KAGVTQTPRYLIKTRGQQVTLSCSPISGHRSVSWYQQTPGQGLQFLFEYFSETQRNKGNFPGRFSGRQFSNSRSEMNVSTLELGDSALYLCASSRDPSTEQYFGPGTRLTVT.

The chain uses TRBV5-1 and TRBJ2-5; the match to TRBD2 covers 7 bases. The germline V gene encodes CDR1 SGHRS and CDR2 YFSETQ. V dropped 3 bases and J dropped 1; count of bases not matched to a gene: 9. CDR3 length: 16 residues. The CDR3 DNA follows: TGCGCCAGCAGCTCCCTAGTAGCGGGCCTCCAAGAGACCCAGTACTTC. It encodes CASSSLVAGLQETQYF.

The chain is built from TRBV6-1 and TRBJ1-2; 7 bases match TRBD1. This CDR3 has 14 residues. The V segment lost 1 base and the J segment 7 bases; nucleotides outside the gene matches: 6. Germline values: CDR1 MNHNS, CDR2 SASEGT. The CDR3: CASSEGEGAAGYTF. The CDR3 DNA reads TGTGCCAGCAGTGAAGGCGAGGGGGCTGCTGGCTACACCTTC.

A single count supports this clone. The chain carries TRBV7-9 and TRBJ1-2, with D perhaps matching TRBD1 (6 bases). The germline V gene encodes CDR1 SEHNR and CDR2 FQNEAQ (reference sequence). The CDR3 contains 15 residues. V lost 0 bases, J lost 8 bases, and 16 bases lay in between. DNA for the CDR3: TGTGCCAGCAGCTTAGCTCCCGCAGGGGTGGAGGGCTACACCTTC. Its translation is CASSLAPAGVEGYTF.

This clone was counted a single time. The rearrangement links TRBV10-1 to TRBJ2-3; no clear D gene. The CDR3 sequence is 10 residues long. CDR1 is WNHNN, CDR2 SYGVQD, per germline (reference sequence). V lost 8 bases and J 4 bases, leaving 4 bases between the germline ends. The CDR3, as DNA: TGCGCCAGCCTCGCAGATACGCAGTATTTT. Amino acids: CASLADTQYF.